The source of this T cell receptor beta chain is a study of T cell responses to AZD1222 COVID-19 vaccine. Study observations and caveats: Repertoire sampling occurred only after the peak T cell response. Breadth and depth of Spike-specific TCRs rose after two AZD1222 doses. Baseline serostatus was positive in only six AZD1222 recipients.

TCRdb's copy holds only in-frame clones and misses some; the assay was immunoSEQ multiplex PCR. The data show more than 85,000 clones, approximately 83% seen once. On this clone: The target antigen is unknown.

The CDR3 runs to 19 residues. CDR1 and CDR2 (germline): PRHDT, FYEKMQ (reference sequence). V lost 2 bases, J lost 2 bases, and 22 bases lay in between. The sequence was collected from an adult in good health. The sample was peripheral blood, taken on day 0 of AZD1222 vaccination. The V gene is TRBV13, the J gene TRBJ2-4; a weak D match, TRBD1 (5 bases). This chain's CDR3 is CASSLLVRENNRTKNIQYF. The CDR3 DNA reads as TGTGCCAGCAGCTTATTGGTCAGGGAAAATAATAGAACCAAAAACATTCAGTACTTC.